A selection of T cell receptor beta chains follows, all from one sample in a study of cytomegalovirus exposure and HLA in healthy donors. Using immunoSEQ multiplex PCR, the repertoire was profiled, and TCRdb retains in-frame clones only, with some absent. The table shows about 120,000 clones, with approximately 79% occurring only once. The source material was PBMCs. The receptors stem from a man younger than 45 in good health and CMV-seronegative. Each CDR3 is given with its conserved first and last residue. D genes are given only for firm matches. Not every row has a clone size; where given, it reads once, few, many or a size class.

clone_size	j_call	d_call	v_call	cdr3_aa
-	TRBJ2-7	TRBD1	TRBV28	CASSYGGTGSYEQYF
-	TRBJ2-5	TRBD1	TRBV5-1	CASSLGRQGSETQYF
-	TRBJ2-5	TRBD1	TRBV9	CASSVDAGTGGETQYF
-	TRBJ2-5	-	TRBV7-6	CASSLTPTQETQYF
-	TRBJ1-3	-	TRBV7-9	CASRGAGSGNTIYF
-	TRBJ1-2	-	TRBV28	CASTRGGSYGYTF
-	TRBJ1-2	TRBD1	TRBV5-1	CASSLDRGDDYGYTF
-	TRBJ2-3	-	TRBV28	CASTRGRERRTDTQYF
-	TRBJ1-1	TRBD1	TRBV6-5	CASSHGQGRTEAFF
once	TRBJ2-3	TRBD2	TRBV27	CASSHIAGDSTDTQYF
-	TRBJ1-2	-	TRBV5-4	CASSLSTGRTIGYTF
-	TRBJ2-7	-	TRBV5-8	CASSWGVEQYF